This entry concerns a single T cell receptor beta chain. This sample is part of a study of shared clonotypes between healthy human individuals. Trimming at V came to 4 bases and at J to 6 bases, leaving 8 bases not matched to a gene. This CDR3 is built from 15 residues. Germline values: CDR1 LGHNA, CDR2 YNFKEQ. Assay: immunoSEQ multiplex PCR; the TCRdb copy retains only in-frame clones and omits some. The data hold some 2,500,000 clones, with 85% to 95% observed a single time. The J gene is TRBJ2-1, the V gene TRBV4-2; TRBD2 matches 8 bases. What was sequenced was naive CD4+ T cells from PBMCs. The subset here: CD45RA+ positively selected. The origin of this receptor is a man between 18 and 35 years old in good health. Some clones in this sample may be carry-over from other donors' samples. The CDR3 protein is CASSLREGLGNEQFF. The CDR3 DNA is TGTGCCAGCAGCCTCCGGGAGGGCCTTGGCAATGAGCAGTTCTTC.